This T cell receptor (beta chain) was identified during a study of patients and donors after allogeneic stem cell transplantation (dated by TCRdb to the early 2020s). CDR1 and CDR2 are read off the germline V gene (reference sequence) as LNHDA and SQIVND. Inclusive of the bounding cysteine and phenylalanine, the CDR3 is 16 residues long. CDR3 DNA is the only sequence kept; it has 48 bases, read in frame from the first base. For this chain, trimming is 4 bases at the V end and 5 bases at the J end, and the number of junction bases without a gene match is 11. Library preparation employed RT-PCR. Sequenced using a NextSeq 550. TCRdb cleaned the public reads at Q25 with fastp, built clones with MiXCR and kept in-frame beta chains. CDR3 protein sequences are deduplicated, and each keeps its most common genes and DNA. The sample table contains 410,000 or so distinct CDR3 sequences; only one count was recorded for 16% of them. The leading ten clones occupy less than 8.5% of the sample.

Points on this clonotype: The clone's antigen remains unknown. Qualities for individual bases were not recorded, and no much larger clone is one base off.

The TCR originated in a human donor who was either an allogeneic HSCT recipient or a stem cell or donor lymphocyte infusion donor (not recorded which). It is not recorded whose cells these are; they may come from a transplant donor. Sequencing was carried out using blood, either unsorted or a sorted T cell fraction (not recorded which). The V and J segments used are TRBV19 and TRBJ2-5; TRBD2 matches 9 bases in the middle. The CDR3 in this case is CASSTTSGSTGETQYF. The nucleotide sequence is given as TGTGCCAGTAGTACTACTAGCGGGTCCACTGGGGAGACCCAGTACTTC.